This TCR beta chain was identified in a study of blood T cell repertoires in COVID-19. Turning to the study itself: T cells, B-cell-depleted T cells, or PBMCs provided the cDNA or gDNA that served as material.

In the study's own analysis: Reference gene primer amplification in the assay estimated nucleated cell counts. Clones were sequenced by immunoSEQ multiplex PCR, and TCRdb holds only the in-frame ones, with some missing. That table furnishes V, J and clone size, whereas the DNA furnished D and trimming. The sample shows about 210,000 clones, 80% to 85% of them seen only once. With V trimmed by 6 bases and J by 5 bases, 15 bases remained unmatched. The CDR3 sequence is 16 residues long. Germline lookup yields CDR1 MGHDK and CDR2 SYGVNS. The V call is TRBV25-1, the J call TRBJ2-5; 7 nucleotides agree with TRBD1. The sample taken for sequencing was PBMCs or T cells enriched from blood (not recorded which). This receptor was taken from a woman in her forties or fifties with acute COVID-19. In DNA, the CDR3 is TGTGCCAGCAGGACCCTTGGCAGGGGGATTAGGGAGACCCAGTACTTC. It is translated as CASRTLGRGIRETQYF.